The 32 T cell receptor beta chains below come from one sample, sequenced in a study of shared clonotypes between healthy human individuals. Profiled with immunoSEQ multiplex PCR; TCRdb holds only in-frame clones, not every one. The sample has just over 2,000,000 clones, about 95% seen once. The sequencing input was naive CD4+ T cells sorted from blood. Described subset: CD45RA+ positively selected. All receptors derive from a man aged 18 to 30 in good health.

The chain employs TRBV6-1 and TRBJ2-7; no reliable D call. The length of the CDR3 is 13 residues. Trimming cost V 4 bases and J 1 base, with 8 bases left between them. Germline V gives CDR1 MNHNS, CDR2 SASEGT. CDR3 DNA: TGTGCCAGCAGTGTAATGGATTCCTACGAGCAGTACTTC. Translated: CASSVMDSYEQYF.

The rearrangement joins TRBV7-2 to TRBJ1-1; D is ambiguous. V lost 10 bases and J lost 1, with 10 bases in between. Looked up from germline, CDR1 is SGHTA and CDR2 is FQGNSA. This CDR3 comprises 12 residues. The CDR3: CATLLGNTEAFF. The CDR3 region has the DNA TGTGCCACCCTTTTGGGGAACACTGAAGCTTTCTTT.

The J gene is TRBJ2-1, the V gene TRBV15; 8 bases map to TRBD2. The V gene end was trimmed by 10 bases and the J gene end by 7 bases; junction bases not matched to a gene: 9. The CDR3 runs 13 residues. Germline lookup yields CDR1 LNHNV and CDR2 YYDKDF (reference sequence). The DNA for the CDR3 is TGTGCCAGCCAGACCGGGACTAGAAATGAGCAGTTCTTC. Amino acid sequence: CASQTGTRNEQFF.

V and J are TRBV10-3 and TRBJ1-3; 8 bases line up with TRBD1. This CDR3 region has 13 residues. Per the germline V gene, CDR1 is ENHRY and CDR2 is SYGVKD. V trimming: 9 bases; J trimming: 4 bases; junction bases outside the gene matches: 5. CDR3 sequence: CAIWQGAGNTIYF. The CDR3 nucleotides read TGTGCCATTTGGCAGGGGGCCGGAAACACCATATATTTT.

The chain employs TRBV18 and TRBJ2-7, with 8 bases that match TRBD1. The CDR3 is 16 residues long. The junction had 8 bases not matched to a gene; V was cut back by 2 bases and J by 2 bases. Germline assignment: CDR1 KGHSH and CDR2 LQKENI. DNA of the CDR3: TGTGCCAGCTCACCAGTCCTGGCACAGGGGGCCTACGAGCAGTACTTC. This sequence encodes CASSPVLAQGAYEQYF.

The chain links TRBV27 to TRBJ2-2; D remains ambiguous. The CDR3 loop spans 14 amino acids. Germline V CDR1 and CDR2: MNHEY, SMNVEV (reference sequence). V was pared by 6 bases and J by 1 base, with 9 bases between. This CDR3 is CASRTIQNTGELFF. The DNA of the CDR3 is TGTGCCAGCAGAACTATTCAGAACACCGGGGAGCTGTTTTTT.

In its sample, this clone was seen once. CDR3 sequence (DNA): TGTGCCAGCAGCCCGGGACAGCCGGGAGGCGGTACGCAGTATTTT. Amino acid sequence: CASSPGQPGGGTQYF. J is TRBJ2-3 and V is TRBV7-3; D possibly uses TRBD1 or TRBD2 (7 bases each). Trimming shortened V by 5 bases and J by 8 bases, and 20 bases separated the two germline ends. Germline V gene sequence: CDR1 SGHTA, CDR2 FQGTGA. This CDR3 comprises 15 residues.

The chain has TRBV5-6 and TRBJ1-5; no definite D call. In germline, CDR1 is SGHDT, CDR2 YYEEEE. Trimming removed 5 bases at V and 3 bases at J, with 18 bases between. This CDR3 comprises 16 residues. The chain's CDR3 is CASSVGQADNNQPQHF. CDR3 nucleotides: TGTGCCAGCAGTGTCGGGCAGGCTGACAACAATCAGCCCCAGCATTTT.

As regards this clone: The same CDR3 also results from other DNA sequences found in this sample. The chain uses TRBV5-1 and TRBJ2-7; 9 positions agree with TRBD1. The length of the CDR3 is 14 residues. J was trimmed by 2 bases and V by 5 bases; bases with no gene match: 5. Germline CDR1 reads SGHRS; CDR2 reads YFSETQ. CDR3 in amino acids: CASRPGQGAYEQYF. CDR3 nucleotide sequence: TGCGCCAGCAGGCCGGGACAGGGAGCCTACGAGCAGTACTTC.

The chain is built from TRBV2 and TRBJ2-5, with 9 bases fitting TRBD2. In germline, CDR1 is SNHLY, CDR2 FYNNEI. The CDR3 is 18 amino acids. V shed 6 bases and J 5 bases; nucleotides not matched to a gene: 19. CDR3 coding DNA: TGTGCCAGCAGCGTCCTTGGCGGGAGGGGCCTTGGAGCTGAGACCCAGTACTTC. Its protein is CASSVLGGRGLGAETQYF.

The chain is built from TRBV4-1 and TRBJ2-2; tentatively, D is TRBD1 (5 bases). The V and J ends lost 2 bases and 3 bases respectively, with 19 bases between them. This CDR3 contains 18 residues. The germline CDR1 and CDR2 sequences are MGHRA and YSYEKL. Here the CDR3 reads CASSQPPTAPGYTGELFF. In nucleotides, the CDR3 is TGCGCCAGCAGCCAACCGCCGACAGCCCCTGGTTACACCGGGGAGCTGTTTTTT.

The V gene is TRBV11-2, the J gene TRBJ2-3; tentative D call: TRBD2 (5 bases). Trimming removed 1 base at V and 4 bases at J, with 15 bases between. The CDR3 is made up of 16 amino acids. Germline V gene lookup returns CDR1 SGHAT and CDR2 FQNNGV. As DNA, the CDR3 is TGTGCCAGCAGCTTAGCCCTCTCACCCGGGGCAGATACGCAGTATTTT. Translating it yields CASSLALSPGADTQYF.

This chain joins TRBV30 and TRBJ2-4; no clear D gene. Trimming stripped 3 bases from V and 0 bases from J, with 12 bases between. From germline, CDR1 is GTSNPN and CDR2 SVGIG (reference sequence). The CDR3 extends over 15 amino acids. The chain's CDR3 is CAWSGGRTAKNIQYF. Here the CDR3 DNA reads TGTGCCTGGAGCGGCGGTCGGACAGCCAAAAACATTCAGTACTTC.

The chain recombines TRBV6-1 with TRBJ2-7; D remains unclear. The CDR3 contains 12 residues. Germline CDR1 reads MNHNS; CDR2 reads SASEGT. V shed 3 bases and J shed 5 bases, with 8 bases lying between them. The CDR3 bases are TGTGCCAGCAGTGATGCAGTCAACGAGCAGTACTTC. It encodes CASSDAVNEQYF.

The rearrangement uses TRBV5-1 and TRBJ1-1; D might be TRBD1 (6 bases). Germline-derived CDR1 and CDR2 are SGHRS and YFSETQ. The V and J ends lost 4 bases and 1 base respectively, with 11 bases between them. The CDR3 covers 14 residues. CDR3 DNA sequence: TGCGCCAGCAGCAGCCGAGGGGGGAACACTGAAGCTTTCTTT. It translates to CASSSRGGNTEAFF.

This chain joins TRBV5-1 and TRBJ1-6; 8 bases are a match to TRBD1. This CDR3 spans 18 amino acids. Losses at the gene ends were 0 bases for V and 5 bases for J; bases not matched to a gene: 10. In germline, CDR1 is SGHRS, CDR2 YFSETQ. Here the CDR3 reads CASSLGQGSLRNNSPLHF. The CDR3 DNA reads as TGCGCCAGCAGCTTGGGACAGGGGTCACTTCGGAATAATTCACCCCTCCACTTT.

This chain uses TRBV5-1 with TRBJ2-3; 11 nucleotides agree with TRBD2. Looked up from germline, CDR1 is SGHRS and CDR2 is YFSETQ. Trimming took 1 base from V and 0 from J; bases not matched to a gene: 4. The CDR3 is 17 residues long. The DNA for the CDR3 is TGCGCCAGCAGCTTGCGACTAGCGGGAATTAGCACAGATACGCAGTATTTT. It codes for CASSLRLAGISTDTQYF.

The chain uses TRBV15 and TRBJ2-7; TRBD1 aligns across 10 bases. This CDR3 is 14 amino acids long. Germline values: CDR1 LNHNV, CDR2 YYDKDF (reference sequence). V was pared by 3 bases and J by 7 bases, with 6 bases of the junction left unmatched. The CDR3 bases are TGTGCCACCAGCAGGGGGACAGGGGCCAAAGAGCAGTACTTC. Protein: CATSRGTGAKEQYF.

This clone was picked up one time. The V call is TRBV27, the J call TRBJ1-1; TRBD1 might be the D (5 bases). Germline values: CDR1 MNHEY, CDR2 SMNVEV (reference sequence). The CDR3 is made up of 16 amino acids. The V gene lost 5 bases and the J gene lost 7 bases, with 23 bases spanning the gap. In DNA, the CDR3 is TGTGCCAGCAGTCCGCTGGGAGGGACGGGAATTTTTGAAGCTTTCTTT. This sequence encodes CASSPLGGTGIFEAFF.

Only one count was recorded for this clone. The chain couples TRBV7-2 to TRBJ2-1; TRBD1 matches 7 bases. Germline lookup yields CDR1 SGHTA and CDR2 FQGNSA. The junction had 3 bases not matched to a gene; V was cut back by 1 base and J by 0 bases. This CDR3 spans 16 amino acids. In DNA, the CDR3 is TGTGCCAGCAGCTTAGTCCGGGACAGCTCCTACAATGAGCAGTTCTTC. Its translation: CASSLVRDSSYNEQFF.

V is TRBV5-1 and J is TRBJ1-6; TRBD1 aligns across 9 bases. Germline trimming cut 0 bases from V and 11 bases from J; bases unmatched to any gene: 6. This CDR3 has 15 residues. CDR1 SGHRS and CDR2 YFSETQ come from the germline V gene. CDR3 amino acids: CASSLEGQGRTPLHF. The CDR3 DNA reads as TGCGCCAGCAGCTTGGAGGGACAGGGAAGGACACCCCTCCACTTT.

The chain combines TRBV5-1 with TRBJ1-4; 11 bases are shared with TRBD1. The V segment lost 4 bases and the J segment 7 bases; nucleotides outside the gene matches: 9. The germline V gene encodes CDR1 SGHRS and CDR2 YFSETQ. The length of the CDR3 is 16 residues. CDR3 DNA sequence: TGCGCCAGCAGCGACGGACAGGGGGCGTTTGCTGAAAAACTGTTTTTT. The encoded protein is CASSDGQGAFAEKLFF.

This clone was observed once. The J gene is TRBJ1-4, the V gene TRBV18; D not resolved. V dropped 6 bases and J dropped 5 bases, with 19 bases sitting between them. The CDR3 spans 16 residues. The germline gives CDR1 KGHSH, CDR2 LQKENI. DNA for the CDR3: TGTGCCAGCTCCCTTAGCCCCCCGGGCGTGAATGAAAAACTGTTTTTT. It codes for CASSLSPPGVNEKLFF.

The chain carries TRBV4-3 and TRBJ2-7; D call uncertain. The CDR3 has 16 residues. V shed 0 bases and J shed 0 bases, with 12 bases lying between them. Germline CDR1 LGHNA, CDR2 YSLEER. CDR3 sequence (DNA): TGCGCCAGCAGCCAAGAAGATACCTCGGGCTCCTACGAGCAGTACTTC. Encoded protein: CASSQEDTSGSYEQYF.

The V call is TRBV10-3, the J call TRBJ2-5, with D possibly TRBD2 on 5 matching bases. The CDR3 extends over 14 amino acids. V was shortened by 2 bases and J by 2 bases, with 9 bases between the two germline ends. Germline V lookup: CDR1 ENHRY, CDR2 SYGVKD. The CDR3 nucleotides are TGTGCCATCAGTGAGGTGGGAGAGCAAGAGACCCAGTACTTC. It specifies CAISEVGEQETQYF.

This rearrangement joins TRBV27 to TRBJ2-5; possibly TRBD2 for D (5 bases). Germline loops: CDR1 MNHEY, CDR2 SMNVEV (reference sequence). Trimming stripped 0 bases from V and 2 bases from J, with 10 bases between. The length of the CDR3 is 15 residues. CDR3 amino acids: CASSLSIRTQETQYF. The CDR3 nucleotides read TGTGCCAGCAGTTTATCTATCCGGACTCAAGAGACCCAGTACTTC.

The V call is TRBV27, the J call TRBJ2-5; no clear D gene. V gave up 2 bases and J gave up 5 bases, with 9 bases separating them. Germline lookup yields CDR1 MNHEY and CDR2 SMNVEV (reference sequence). The CDR3 runs 13 residues. CDR3 in DNA: TGTGCCAGCAGTTTAGCTAGAGGCGAGACCCAGTACTTC. It codes for CASSLARGETQYF.

The CDR3 DNA reads TGTGCCAGCACTAAGACAGGAGTGGGGCTCTCTGGAAACACCATATATTTT. Translating it yields CASTKTGVGLSGNTIYF. V gene TRBV2 combines with J gene TRBJ1-3, with D perhaps matching TRBD1 (6 bases). V lost 7 bases to trimming and J lost 0 bases, with 19 bases between them. This CDR3 has 17 residues. Germline values: CDR1 SNHLY, CDR2 FYNNEI.

The rearrangement links TRBV27 to TRBJ2-7; tentative D call: TRBD1 (6 bases). CDR1 is MNHEY, CDR2 SMNVEV, per germline (reference sequence). Trimming removed 0 bases from V and 5 bases from J, with 23 bases in between. This CDR3 region has 18 residues. CDR3 amino acids: CASSLSIPGTGWFDEQYF. As DNA, the CDR3 is TGTGCCAGCAGTTTATCAATTCCAGGCACAGGGTGGTTTGACGAGCAGTACTTC.

The V gene is TRBV2, the J gene TRBJ1-6; TRBD1 agrees at 11 bases. The CDR3 has 16 residues. J was trimmed by 9 bases and V by 1 base; bases with no gene match: 5. CDR1 and CDR2 from the germline V gene are SNHLY and FYNNEI. The CDR3 DNA follows: TGTGCCAGCAGTGAAGGGACAGGGGGCGCATTTTCACCCCTCCACTTT. This codes for CASSEGTGGAFSPLHF.

This chain joins TRBV27 and TRBJ1-2; weak D call: TRBD1 (5 bases). CDR3 length: 17 residues. Per germline, CDR1 MNHEY and CDR2 SMNVEV (reference sequence). Trimming stripped 2 bases from V and 1 base from J, with 17 bases between. The CDR3 loop is CASSLRAGGSYNYGYTF. For the CDR3, the DNA is TGTGCCAGCAGTTTACGGGCCGGGGGTTCGTATAACTATGGCTACACCTTC.

The chain links TRBV7-2 to TRBJ2-1; 8 bases are a match to TRBD2. Germline lookup yields CDR1 SGHTA and CDR2 FQGNSA. This CDR3 has 17 amino acids. The junction had 5 bases not matched to a gene; V was cut back by 0 bases and J by 1 base. The CDR3 region is CASSLASGTTSYNEQFF. In DNA form, the CDR3 reads TGTGCCAGCAGCTTAGCTAGCGGGACCACTTCCTACAATGAGCAGTTCTTC. The variable domain in full, completed from reference TRBV7-2 and TRBJ2-1, reads GAGVSQSPSNKVTEKGKDVELRCDPISGHTALYWYRQSLGQGLEFLIYFQGNSAPDKSGLPSDRFSAERTGGSVSTLTIQRTQQEDSAVYLCASSLASGTTSYNEQFFGPGTRLTVL.